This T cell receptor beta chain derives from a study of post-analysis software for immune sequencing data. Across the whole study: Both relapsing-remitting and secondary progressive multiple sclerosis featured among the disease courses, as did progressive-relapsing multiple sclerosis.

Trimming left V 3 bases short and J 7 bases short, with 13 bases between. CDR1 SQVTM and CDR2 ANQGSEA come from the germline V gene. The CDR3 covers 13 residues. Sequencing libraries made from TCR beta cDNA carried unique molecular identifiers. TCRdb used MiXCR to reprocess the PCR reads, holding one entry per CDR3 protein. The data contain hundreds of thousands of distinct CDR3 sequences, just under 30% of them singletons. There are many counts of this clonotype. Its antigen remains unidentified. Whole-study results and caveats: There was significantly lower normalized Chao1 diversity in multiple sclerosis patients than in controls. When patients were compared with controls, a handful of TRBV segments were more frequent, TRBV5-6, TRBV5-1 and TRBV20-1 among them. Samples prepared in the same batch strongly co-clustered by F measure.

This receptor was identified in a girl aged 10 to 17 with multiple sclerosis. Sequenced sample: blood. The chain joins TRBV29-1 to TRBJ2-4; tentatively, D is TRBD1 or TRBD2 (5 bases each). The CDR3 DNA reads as TGCAGCGTTGAGTCGGGACCCCCCAACATTCAGTACTTC. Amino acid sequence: CSVESGPPNIQYF.